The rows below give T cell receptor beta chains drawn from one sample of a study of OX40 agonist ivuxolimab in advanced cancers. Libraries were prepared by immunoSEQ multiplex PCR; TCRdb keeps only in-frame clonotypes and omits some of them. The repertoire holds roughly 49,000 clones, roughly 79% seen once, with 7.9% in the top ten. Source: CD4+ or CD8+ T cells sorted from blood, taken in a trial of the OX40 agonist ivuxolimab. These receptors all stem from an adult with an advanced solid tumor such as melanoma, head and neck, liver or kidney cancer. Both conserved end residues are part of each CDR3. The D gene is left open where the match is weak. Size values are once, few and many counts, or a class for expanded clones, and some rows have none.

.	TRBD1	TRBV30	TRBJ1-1	CAWSEGQGTLMKTEAFF	TGTGCCTGGAGTGAGGGACAGGGGACACTTATGAAAACTGAAGCTTTCTTT
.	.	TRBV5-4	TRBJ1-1	CASSLVEGFDTEAFF	TGTGCCAGCAGCTTGGTGGAGGGATTTGACACTGAAGCTTTCTTT
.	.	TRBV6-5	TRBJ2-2	CASDENRGAVF	TGTGCCAGCGACGAAAACCGGGGAGCTGTTTTT
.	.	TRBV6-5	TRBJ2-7	CASSYSSQGYTYEQYF	TGTGCCAGCAGTTACTCTAGTCAGGGATACACCTACGAGCAGTACTTC
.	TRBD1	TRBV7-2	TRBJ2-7	CASSLVSQGEQYF	TGTGCCAGCAGCTTAGTCTCACAGGGGGAGCAGTACTTC
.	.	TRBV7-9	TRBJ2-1	CASRETQANNEQFF	TGTGCCAGCAGGGAAACACAGGCTAACAATGAGCAGTTCTTC
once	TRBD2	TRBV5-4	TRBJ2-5	CASSISGGGLETQYF	TGTGCCAGCAGCATTAGCGGGGGAGGATTGGAGACCCAGTACTTC
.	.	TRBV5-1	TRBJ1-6	CASSLNPGHRSSYNSPLHF	TGCGCCAGCAGCTTGAATCCGGGACACCGAAGCTCCTATAATTCACCCCTCCACTTT
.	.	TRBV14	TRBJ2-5	CASSQDEFQETQYF	TGTGCCAGCAGCCAAGACGAGTTCCAAGAGACCCAGTACTTC
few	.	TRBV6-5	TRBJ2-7	CASSANRDEQYF	TGTGCCAGCAGTGCAAACAGGGACGAGCAGTACTTC
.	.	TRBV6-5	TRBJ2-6	CASSLTGANVLTF	TGTGCCAGCAGTCTTACTGGGGCCAACGTCCTGACTTTC
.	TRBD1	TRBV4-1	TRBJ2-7	CASSRTGTGGFYEQYF	TGCGCCAGCAGCCGGACCGGGACAGGGGGCTTCTACGAGCAGTACTTC
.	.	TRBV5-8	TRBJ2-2	CASSLRSRFF	TGTGCCAGCAGCTTAAGGAGTAGGTTTTTT
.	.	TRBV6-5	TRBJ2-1	CASSPSGHTSSEQFF	TGTGCCAGCAGTCCTTCGGGACACACATCGAGTGAGCAGTTCTTC
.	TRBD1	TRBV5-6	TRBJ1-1	CASSWEVTGESTEAFF	TGTGCCAGCAGCTGGGAGGTCACAGGGGAGAGTACTGAAGCTTTCTTT
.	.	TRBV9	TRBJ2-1	CASSVDGSYYNEQFF	TGTGCCAGCAGCGTAGACGGGAGTTACTACAATGAGCAGTTCTTC
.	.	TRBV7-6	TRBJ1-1	CASSLVNTEAFF	TGTGCCAGCAGCTTAGTGAACACTGAAGCTTTCTTT
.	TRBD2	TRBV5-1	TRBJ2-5	CASSPLGSGRGETQYF	TGCGCCAGCAGCCCCCTGGGTAGCGGGAGGGGTGAGACCCAGTACTTC
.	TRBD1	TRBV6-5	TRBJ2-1	CASSRQPGQGNEQFF	TGTGCCAGCAGTAGACAACCGGGACAGGGAAATGAGCAGTTCTTC
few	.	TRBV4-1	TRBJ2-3	CASSQGEITDTQYF	TGCGCCAGCAGCCAAGGGGAGATCACAGATACGCAGTATTTT